These T cell receptor beta chains were read from a single sample in a study of cytomegalovirus exposure and HLA in healthy donors. Sequencing was performed with immunoSEQ multiplex PCR; in TCRdb, only in-frame clones are kept and a portion is missing. The repertoire holds around 150,000 clones, over 70% seen once, with 3% to 4% in the top ten. Sequenced: PBMCs. All receptors come from a male donor in good health and CMV-seronegative. Each CDR3 is given with its conserved first and last residue.

j_call,v_call,cdr3_aa
TRBJ2-1,TRBV4-1,CASSQLRVVGNEQFF
TRBJ1-5,TRBV19,CASSIGSSNQPQHF
TRBJ2-2,TRBV4-2,CASSRGQENTGELFF
TRBJ2-7,TRBV15,CATSRANEQYF
TRBJ1-5,TRBV28,CASSLTGNQPQHF
TRBJ2-5,TRBV28,CASSFQGETQYF
TRBJ1-1,TRBV29-1,CSVQEGPTGIEAFF
TRBJ1-5,TRBV28,CASGGVGQPQHF
TRBJ1-6,TRBV7-2,CASSLGWGPRSPLHF
TRBJ2-3,TRBV19,CASSPNGWREAVTDTQYF
TRBJ1-1,TRBV2,CASSDGAGREAFF
TRBJ2-7,TRBV6-1,CASSDLASEQYF
TRBJ1-3,TRBV19,CASSERTVSGNTIYF
TRBJ1-6,TRBV7-2,CASSLESRGINSPLHF
TRBJ2-1,TRBV7-2,CASSLAGSNPQFF
TRBJ2-3,TRBV29-1,CSLRQGSPTDTQYF
TRBJ1-5,TRBV19,CASSARDRGSNQPQHF
TRBJ1-4,TRBV6-6,CASSYPTGGREKLFF
TRBJ2-3,TRBV6-1,CASTGGGDTQYF
TRBJ2-5,TRBV9,CASSTGGIQETQYF
TRBJ2-7,TRBV7-2,CASSVQGEQYF
TRBJ2-3,TRBV5-6,CASSLGPLAGATDTQYF
TRBJ2-7,TRBV6-5,CASSYAGGQGDWQYF
TRBJ1-2,TRBV27,CASREQGAGGYTF
TRBJ2-2,TRBV7-9,CASSLGTSGSRAGELFF
TRBJ1-1,TRBV5-4,CASSKGGETEAFF
TRBJ1-1,TRBV6-5,CASGQGGKAFF
TRBJ1-2,TRBV30,CAWDRGNYGYTF
TRBJ2-1,TRBV28,CASSPETSGGSYNEQFF
TRBJ1-5,TRBV28,CASRHTLTGYQPQHF
TRBJ2-7,TRBV7-3,CASSLAGGAYEQYF
TRBJ2-2,TRBV7-7,CASSLSLLAGETGELFF
TRBJ2-7,TRBV28,CASSFGYEQYF
TRBJ1-2,TRBV7-9,CSSSALEGQSGYTF
TRBJ1-4,TRBV7-2,CASSPDRGGEKLFF
TRBJ2-7,TRBV27,CASSLFGSTARDYEQYF
TRBJ2-7,TRBV13,CASSLGGGNSEQYF
TRBJ1-2,TRBV30,CAWKSAANYGYTF
TRBJ2-1,TRBV28,CASRGAGGLREQFF
TRBJ2-3,TRBV6-6,CASRDSGGPVGDTQYF
-,TRBV7-2,CASSLVAGARYEQYF
TRBJ2-5,TRBV19,CASSPRTGKGEAQYF
TRBJ2-7,TRBV15,CATSRDSITTRTGDGSRSYEQYF
TRBJ2-7,TRBV5-4,CASSWGGSQRREQYF
TRBJ1-1,TRBV30,CARVSKGAHEAFF